This is a list of T cell receptor beta chains from one sample in a study of T cells in tuberculosis. Assay: immunoSEQ multiplex PCR; the TCRdb copy retains only in-frame clones and omits some. The sample shows around 33,000 clones, 80% to 95% of them seen only once. This specimen consisted of PBMCs, obtained at tuberculosis diagnosis. The receptor set was obtained from an adult with tuberculosis. Both conserved end residues are part of each CDR3. The D gene is left open where the match is weak. The size entry is marked missing in some rows and otherwise reads once, few, many or a size class.

>NA|TRBV5-1|TRBJ1-1|NA
TGCGCCAGCAGCTCCCCGGACAGATTATTCAACACTGAAGCTTTCTTT
CASSSPDRLFNTEAFF
>TRBD1|TRBV5-1|TRBJ2-2|once
TGCGCCAGCAGCTTCTATCGGACAGGGCTGGGCACCGGGGAGCTGTTTTTT
CASSFYRTGLGTGELFF
>TRBD2|TRBV9|TRBJ2-7|NA
TGTGCCAGCAGCGCTGGGACTAGCGGGGCCTACGAGCAGTACTTC
CASSAGTSGAYEQYF
>TRBD1|TRBV7-9|TRBJ1-5|once
TGTGCCAGCAGCACAGGGGATCAGCCCCAGCATTTT
CASSTGDQPQHF
>NA|TRBV30|TRBJ1-5|NA
TGTGCCTGGAGTAGAAGAGGATTTCAGCCCCAGCATTTT
CAWSRRGFQPQHF
>NA|TRBV27|TRBJ2-2|NA
TGTGCCAGCAGTTTCCAGGCGAACACCGGGGAGCTGTTTTTT
CASSFQANTGELFF
>TRBD1|TRBV7-7|TRBJ2-2|NA
TGTGCTAGCAGGTCACAGGGGGCATCGAACACCGGGGAGCTGTTTTTT
CASRSQGASNTGELFF
>NA|TRBV7-3|TRBJ2-3|NA
TGTGCCAGCAGCTTAAGCGGGCCCGGGGATACGCAGTATTTT
CASSLSGPGDTQYF
>TRBD2|TRBV9|TRBJ2-1|NA
TGTGCCAGCAGCGTAGGACCGGGAGGGCCCGAGAATGAGCAGTTCTTC
CASSVGPGGPENEQFF
>TRBD1|TRBV6-5|TRBJ1-2|NA
TGTGCCAGTAGTGCGACAGGGCACTATGGCTACACCTTC
CASSATGHYGYTF
>TRBD1|TRBV6-1|TRBJ1-2|NA
TGTGCCAGCAGTGAAAAGCCCGGGACAGGGGCCTTAAACTATGGCTACACCTTC
CASSEKPGTGALNYGYTF
>TRBD1|TRBV19|TRBJ1-1|NA
TGTGCCAGTAGCCAGGGGGCCTCTGAAGCTTTCTTT
CASSQGASEAFF
>NA|TRBV10-1|TRBJ1-1|once
TGCGCCAGCAAACAGAACACTGAAGCTTTCTTT
CASKQNTEAFF